This T cell receptor (beta chain) comes out of a study of blood T cell repertoires in COVID-19. Study information: Both acute and convalescent COVID-19 samples were obtained from the United States, Italy and Spain. T cells, B-cell-depleted T cells, or PBMCs supplied cDNA or gDNA.

This CDR3 has 12 residues. The germline V and J ends were trimmed by 10 bases and 1 base, with 10 bases remaining between them. In germline, CDR1 is WNHNN, CDR2 SYGVQD (reference sequence). Authors' data handling: Reference gene primer amplification in the assay estimated nucleated cell counts. Here immunoSEQ multiplex PCR was the method, and the copy in TCRdb shows in-frame clones only, minus some. Clonal size and the V and J genes are those of that table, whereas D and trimming came from the DNA. This sample has roughly 150,000 clones, with 80% found just once. Which cohort a participant joined came from the clinical history participants gave.

The receptor comes from an older woman who had recovered from COVID-19. V usage is TRBV10-1 and J usage is TRBJ1-2, with D unresolved. Sequenced: PBMCs or T cells enriched from blood (not recorded which). CDR3 protein: CAIPPGNYGYTF. The CDR3 bases are TGCGCCATCCCCCCGGGTAACTATGGCTACACCTTC.